This T cell receptor beta chain was profiled in a study of blood T cell repertoires in COVID-19. The CDR3 runs to 13 residues. Germline-derived CDR1 and CDR2 are SGHTA and FQGTGA. After removal of 5 bases from V and 4 bases from J, the junction contained 2 bases not matched to a gene. Method: immunoSEQ multiplex PCR; TCRdb's copy keeps in-frame clones and lacks some. The table includes under 300,000 clones, approximately 88% detected once. Donors were grouped by their self-reported clinical history. The chain links TRBV7-3 to TRBJ1-5; 7 positions match TRBD1. The sample taken for sequencing was PBMCs or T cells enriched from blood (not recorded which). This TCR was sampled from a woman in her forties who had recovered from COVID-19. CDR3 sequence (DNA): TGTGCCAGCAGCCCACAGGGGAATCAGCCCCAGCATTTT. It yields the protein CASSPQGNQPQHF. The full variable domain, with the rest looked up from reference TRBV7-3 and TRBJ1-5, is GAGVSQTPSNKVTEKGKYVELRCDPISGHTALYWYRQSLGQGPEFLIYFQGTGAADDSGLPNDRFFAVRPEGSVSTLKIQRTERGDSAVYLCASSPQGNQPQHFGDGTRLSIL.